This T cell receptor beta chain was identified during a study of blood T cells in healthy people across ages. Many counts were recorded for this clonotype. V was clipped by 2 bases and J by 3 bases, with 10 bases between them. CDR1 is SQVTM and CDR2 is ANQGSEA in the germline V gene. The CDR3 has 13 amino acids. A second PCR of about 7 to 11 cycles used a sample-barcoded 5' primer and a J-beta primer mix. TCRdb reprocessed the 5' RACE reads via MiXCR and lists one record per CDR3 protein. The table lists more than 900,000 distinct CDR3 sequences, almost 30% of them singletons, with roughly 10% in the top ten. The same data also went into a second study, on T cells of mothers and their children.

The specimen was blood. The chain links TRBV29-1 to TRBJ1-2; D gene ambiguous. The TCR sequence derives from a middle-aged woman in good health. The CDR3 DNA follows: TGCAGCGTTGAACGTAGGGCGGACTATGGCTACACCTTC. Amino acid sequence: CSVERRADYGYTF.